This T cell receptor beta chain derives from a study of T cell repertoires in cytomegalovirus infection. The CDR3 sequence is 13 residues long. Looked up from germline, CDR1 is SGDLS and CDR2 is YYNGEE. Trimming shortened V by 7 bases and J by 5 bases, and 13 bases separated the two germline ends. Using its own MiXCR run on the reads, TCRdb lists one record per CDR3 protein. Among about 490,000 distinct CDR3 sequences listed, approximately 15% were seen once. Sequencing was carried out using CD8+ T cells from PBMCs. J is TRBJ2-1 and V is TRBV9; D is perhaps TRBD1 or TRBD2 (6 bases each). The clonotype comes from a human donor in good health (CMV status not recorded). Some clones in this sample may be carry-over from other donors' samples. The CDR3 protein is CASGGTSHNEQFF. Written as DNA, the CDR3 is TGTGCCAGCGGGGGGACAAGCCACAATGAGCAGTTCTTC.